This T cell receptor (beta chain) was sequenced during a study of blood T cell repertoires in COVID-19. In the original workflow: Reference gene primers were amplified, and this amplification served to estimate nucleated cell counts. Generated by immunoSEQ multiplex PCR, the TCRdb table keeps only in-frame clones and is missing some. The DNA was the basis for D and trimming; V, J and clone size are from that table. The sample has hundreds of thousands of clones, 65% to 90% seen once; the top ten hold about 1.7%. Everyone who took part was 18 to 89 years old, and they came from about 25 US areas. Recovery meant two consecutive negative NP/OP PCR tests, professional clearance, or resolved symptoms. V was pared by 4 bases and J by 6 bases, with 6 bases of the junction left unmatched. CDR1 is SGHNT and CDR2 is YENEEA in the germline V gene. The CDR3 contains 13 residues.

Input material: PBMCs or T cells enriched from blood (not recorded which). This chain uses TRBV11-3 with TRBJ2-7, with 7 bases identical to TRBD1. The TCR was taken from a man aged 40-49 years who had recovered from COVID-19. CDR3 sequence (DNA): TGTGCCAGCAGCTCGGGCCCAGGGGGCGAGCAGTACTTC. Its translation is CASSSGPGGEQYF.